This TCR beta chain derives from a study of cytomegalovirus exposure and HLA in healthy donors. Repertoires were generated with immunoSEQ multiplex PCR, while TCRdb's copy carries only in-frame clones and drops some. The sample contains about 220,000 clones, around nine tenths of which appear only once. This clone was seen a handful of times. The TCR comes from a man younger than 35 in good health and CMV-seronegative. The sample taken for sequencing was PBMCs.

As DNA, the CDR3 is TGTGCCAGCAGCTTGGCTAGCGGGAGAACAGATACGCAGTATTTT. Amino acid sequence: CASSLASGRTDTQYF. The V and J genes are TRBV11-2 and TRBJ2-3; TRBD2 matches at 10 bases. Germline V lookup: CDR1 SGHAT, CDR2 FQNNGV. The CDR3 sequence is 15 residues long. Trimming cost V 3 bases and J 3 bases; bases outside gene matches: 3.